These 9 T cell receptor beta chains were all obtained from the same sample, sequenced in a study of shared clonotypes between healthy human individuals. TCRdb keeps only in-frame clones here, not all; method: immunoSEQ multiplex PCR. The table has nearly 750,000 clones, about two thirds seen once. Sequencing was carried out using memory CD4+ T cells sorted from blood. Subset specified: CD45RA-negative fraction. These receptor sequences come from a woman aged 25 to 39 in good health.

This clone was counted only a few times. The chain recombines TRBV27 with TRBJ2-7; weak D call: TRBD2 (7 bases). Germline V CDR1 and CDR2: MNHEY, SMNVEV (reference sequence). This CDR3 region has 16 residues. Trimming left V 7 bases short and J 2 bases short, with 21 bases between. Here the CDR3 reads CASTLTGSGDAYEQYF. In DNA form, the CDR3 reads TGTGCCAGCACCCTGACAGGCAGCGGGGACGCCTACGAGCAGTACTTC.

This rearrangement joins TRBV7-2 to TRBJ2-1, with TRBD2 matching over 14 bases. The CDR3 has 17 residues. V lost 4 bases and J lost 6; bases outside the gene matches: 8. Germline values: CDR1 SGHTA, CDR2 FQGNSA. In nucleotides, the CDR3 is TGTGCCAGCAGCTCAGGGGGGACTAGCGGGAGACCCAATGAGCAGTTCTTC. Translating it yields CASSSGGTSGRPNEQFF. Full variable domain (remainder filled in from reference TRBV7-2 and TRBJ2-1): GAGVSQSPSNKVTEKGKDVELRCDPISGHTALYWYRQSLGQGLEFLIYFQGNSAPDKSGLPSDRFSAERTGGSVSTLTIQRTQQEDSAVYLCASSSGGTSGRPNEQFFGPGTRLTVL.

Many counts were recorded for this clone. The chain joins TRBV7-9 to TRBJ2-1; D gene ambiguous. Trimming took 1 base from V and 6 from J, leaving 13 bases between them. Germline CDR1 is SEHNR and CDR2 is FQNEAQ (reference sequence). The CDR3 length is 15 residues. In nucleotides, the CDR3 is TGTGCCAGCAGCTTAGGAGTCTCCCCAGCCAATGAGCAGTTCTTC. Translation gives CASSLGVSPANEQFF.

V gene TRBV6-6 combines with J gene TRBJ2-3; D is possibly TRBD1 or TRBD2 (5 bases each). CDR3 length: 14 amino acids. Looked up from germline, CDR1 is MNHNY and CDR2 is SVGAGI (reference sequence). V lost 5 bases to trimming and J lost 0 bases, with 9 bases between them. As DNA, the CDR3 is TGTGCCAGCAGTACCGGGGACAGCACAGATACGCAGTATTTT. Translating it yields CASSTGDSTDTQYF.

The gene calls are TRBV29-1 and TRBJ1-1, with D possibly TRBD1 on 6 matching bases. Germline values: CDR1 SQVTM, CDR2 ANQGSEA. This CDR3 has 14 amino acids. V lost 6 bases, J lost 1 base, and 15 bases lay in between. CDR3 sequence (DNA): TGCAGCGTGGCAGGGGAGGGCTGGAACACTGAAGCTTTCTTT. Its protein product is CSVAGEGWNTEAFF.

The J gene is TRBJ2-1, the V gene TRBV2; no clear D gene. Germline CDR1 reads SNHLY; CDR2 reads FYNNEI. This CDR3 comprises 11 residues. Trimming took off 3 bases at V and 12 bases at J, with 9 bases between the two ends. The CDR3 DNA reads TGTGCCAGCAGTGATCTCTGGGGGCAGTTCTTC. Protein sequence: CASSDLWGQFF.

This chain joins TRBV2 and TRBJ1-5; 9 bases map to TRBD1. Looked up from germline, CDR1 is SNHLY and CDR2 is FYNNEI. The CDR3 is made up of 15 amino acids. Unmatched junction bases numbered 10, after V lost 7 bases and J lost 6 bases. For the CDR3, the DNA is TGTGCCAGCAAGCTGGGGGGGACAGGGACTCAGCCCCAGCATTTT. It codes for CASKLGGTGTQPQHF. Full variable domain (outside the CDR3, taken from reference TRBV2 and TRBJ1-5): EPEVTQTPSHQVTQMGQEVILRCVPISNHLYFYWYRQILGQKVEFLVSFYNNEISEKSEIFDDQFSVERPDGSNFTLKIRSTKLEDSAMYFCASKLGGTGTQPQHFGDGTRLSIL.

This chain joins TRBV7-2 and TRBJ2-3; no clear D. The CDR3 is 14 residues long. The V gene lost 5 bases and the J gene lost 4 bases, with 13 bases spanning the gap. Per the germline V gene, CDR1 is SGHTA and CDR2 is FQGNSA. The CDR3 loop reads CASSTVKGADTQYF. Written as DNA, the CDR3 is TGTGCCAGCAGCACGGTGAAGGGCGCAGATACGCAGTATTTT.

The chain recombines TRBV9 with TRBJ1-1; D unclear. The CDR3 is 14 residues long. Germline V gene lookup returns CDR1 SGDLS and CDR2 YYNGEE. Trimming cost V 7 bases and J 2 bases, with 15 bases left between them. CDR3 amino acids: CASAEGGDNTEAFF. DNA of the CDR3: TGTGCCAGCGCCGAGGGAGGTGACAACACTGAAGCTTTCTTT.